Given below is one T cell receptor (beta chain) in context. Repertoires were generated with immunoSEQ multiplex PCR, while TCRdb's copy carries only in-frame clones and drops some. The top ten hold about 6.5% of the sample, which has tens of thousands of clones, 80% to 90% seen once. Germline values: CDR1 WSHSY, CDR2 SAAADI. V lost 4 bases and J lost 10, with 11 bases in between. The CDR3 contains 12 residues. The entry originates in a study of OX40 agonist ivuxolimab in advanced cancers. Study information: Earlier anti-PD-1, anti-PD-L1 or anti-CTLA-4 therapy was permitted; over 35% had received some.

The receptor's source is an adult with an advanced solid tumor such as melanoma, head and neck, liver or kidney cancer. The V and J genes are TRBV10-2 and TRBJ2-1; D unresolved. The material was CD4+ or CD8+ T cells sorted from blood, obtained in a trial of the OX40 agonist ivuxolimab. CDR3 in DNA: TGCGCCAGCAGTGGACCGGCAAGGGAGCAGTTCTTC. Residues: CASSGPAREQFF.